Sequencing of this T cell receptor beta chain was carried out in a study of blood T cell repertoires in COVID-19. Study context: Sites in the United States, Italy and Spain provided acute and convalescent COVID-19 samples. Sample material is recorded as cDNA or gDNA derived from T cells, B-cell-depleted T cells, or PBMCs.

Per the original methods: Researchers report that nucleated cell counts were estimated from reference gene primer amplification. Clones were sequenced by immunoSEQ multiplex PCR, and TCRdb holds only the in-frame ones, with some missing. V, J and clone size are those of that table, while D and trimming were read from the DNA. Of 150,000 to 180,000 clones in the sample, roughly 80% were seen once. V was trimmed by 3 bases and J by 5 bases, leaving 13 bases between them. CDR1 and CDR2 from the germline V gene are SNHLY and FYNNEI. The CDR3 loop spans 14 amino acids. The chain has TRBV2 and TRBJ2-5; D not certain. The sequenced sample consisted of peripheral blood. The sequence was obtained from an older woman with acute or convalescent COVID-19. CDR3 sequence reads: CASSEGQPGETQYF. The CDR3 nucleotides are TGTGCCAGCAGTGAGGGTCAGCCAGGCGAGACCCAGTACTTC.